The 10 T cell receptor beta chains below were found in one sample sequenced in a study of shared clonotypes between healthy human individuals. TCRdb keeps only in-frame clones here, not all; method: immunoSEQ multiplex PCR. The table shows around 700,000 clones, with about two thirds occurring only once. Input material: memory CD4+ T cells sorted from blood. The subset was: CD45RA-negative fraction. These TCRs come from a woman between 25 and 40 years old in good health.

The V gene is TRBV7-7, the J gene TRBJ2-5; 9 bases fit TRBD2. The germline CDR1 and CDR2 sequences are SSHAT and FNYEAQ (reference sequence). V shed 3 bases and J 9 bases; nucleotides not matched to a gene: 8. The CDR3 extends over 14 amino acids. The CDR3 sequence: CASSLRREGQPQYF. As DNA, the CDR3 is TGTGCCAGCAGCTTGAGGCGGGAGGGCCAACCCCAGTACTTC.

This clone was seen a single time. The rearrangement links TRBV4-3 to TRBJ1-5; D is ambiguous. V was cut by 5 bases and J by 3 bases, with 8 bases left in between. The CDR3 extends over 13 amino acids. The V gene's germline CDR1 is LGHNA and CDR2 YSLEER. CDR3 nucleotide sequence: TGCGCCAGCAGCGGCGGGGACAATCAGCCCCAGCATTTT. It is translated as CASSGGDNQPQHF.

In regard to this clone: Other nucleotide sequences in the sample specify the same CDR3. V is TRBV19 and J is TRBJ2-3, with no clear D. Germline CDR1 reads LNHDA; CDR2 reads SQIVND (reference sequence). The CDR3 loop spans 14 amino acids. V lost 6 bases and J 0 bases, leaving 10 bases between the germline ends. The CDR3 protein is CASRVGGSTDTQYF. Written as DNA, the CDR3 is TGTGCCAGTAGGGTCGGTGGAAGCACAGATACGCAGTATTTT. Full variable domain (outside the CDR3, taken from reference TRBV19 and TRBJ2-3): DGGITQSPKYLFRKEGQNVTLSCEQNLNHDAMYWYRQDPGQGLRLIYYSQIVNDFQKGDIAEGYSVSREKKESFPLTVTSAQKNPTAFYLCASRVGGSTDTQYFGPGTRLTVL.

This clone was detected a few times. Here the CDR3 reads CASSEEAGGSYEQYF. The CDR3 bases are TGTGCCAGCAGTGAAGAGGCGGGGGGCTCCTACGAGCAGTACTTC. The chain employs TRBV2 and TRBJ2-7, with 8 bases that match TRBD2. J gave up 0 bases and V 1 base, and 2 bases lay outside the gene matches. The CDR3 covers 15 residues. Germline V lookup: CDR1 SNHLY, CDR2 FYNNEI.

The V and J genes are TRBV7-9 and TRBJ2-7; a weak D match, TRBD1 (5 bases). V dropped 4 bases and J dropped 3 bases, with 19 bases sitting between them. Germline CDR1 and CDR2: SEHNR and FQNEAQ (reference sequence). The CDR3 spans 16 residues. CDR3 protein: CASSSTSGLRDYEQYF. The CDR3, as DNA: TGTGCCAGCAGCTCGACCTCAGGGTTACGTGACTACGAGCAGTACTTC.

Turning to this clone: A single base separates this from a much larger clone, so it may be a read error. This chain uses TRBV5-4 with TRBJ1-1; D unclear. V was clipped by 0 bases and J by 0 bases, with 3 bases between them. This CDR3 contains 13 residues. In germline, CDR1 is SGHNT, CDR2 YYREEE (reference sequence). The CDR3 coding sequence is TGTGCCAGCAGCTTGGAGGTGAACACTGAAGCTTTCTTT. Translation: CASSLEVNTEAFF.

This clone has only a few counts. The chain couples TRBV18 to TRBJ2-7; 11 nucleotides align to TRBD2. Germline V lookup: CDR1 KGHSH, CDR2 LQKENI. The CDR3 spans 16 residues. Germline trimming cut 5 bases from V and 2 bases from J; bases unmatched to any gene: 8. CDR3 bases: TGTGCCAGCTCATCAATAGCGGGAGGGCATCCCTACGAGCAGTACTTC. Residues: CASSSIAGGHPYEQYF.

The chain recombines TRBV5-4 with TRBJ2-7; either TRBD1 or TRBD2 may fit D (6 bases each). The germline V gene encodes CDR1 SGHNT and CDR2 YYREEE (reference sequence). Trimming pared 1 base from V and 4 bases from J, leaving 18 bases between. This CDR3 comprises 16 residues. CDR3 protein: CASSLSLGGVGYEQYF. In DNA form, the CDR3 reads TGTGCCAGCAGCTTGAGCTTGGGGGGCGTTGGTTACGAGCAGTACTTC.

The chain joins TRBV16 to TRBJ2-7; 7 bases line up with TRBD2. The germline V gene has CDR1 KGHSY and CDR2 FQNENV. The junction had 5 bases not matched to a gene; V was cut back by 2 bases and J by 7 bases. CDR3 length: 13 residues. The CDR3 loop reads CASSQQLASEQYF. As DNA, the CDR3 is TGTGCCAGCAGCCAACAACTAGCGAGTGAGCAGTACTTC.

This clone was counted a single time. The V call is TRBV11-2, the J call TRBJ2-1, with 7 nucleotides matching TRBD2. CDR1 and CDR2 from the germline V gene are SGHAT and FQNNGV. The CDR3 has 18 residues. The junction had 15 bases not matched to a gene; V was cut back by 1 base and J by 6 bases. The CDR3 sequence: CASSLVATSNIFSNEQFF. In DNA form, the CDR3 reads TGTGCCAGCAGCTTAGTGGCGACTAGCAATATCTTCTCCAATGAGCAGTTCTTC. Variable domain in full (rest from reference TRBV11-2 and TRBJ2-1): EAGVAQSPRYKIIEKRQSVAFWCNPISGHATLYWYQQILGQGPKLLIQFQNNGVVDDSQLPKDRFSAERLKGVDSTLKIQPAKLEDSAVYLCASSLVATSNIFSNEQFFGPGTRLTVL.